These 21 T cell receptor beta chains were all obtained from the same sample, sequenced in a study of control samples from healthy donors and cancer patients. Produced via immunoSEQ multiplex PCR; TCRdb's table is partial and in-frame only. The sample has roughly 120,000 clones, about nine tenths seen once. Sequencing was done on a sample of blood. The source of these receptors is a woman under 30 in good health.

Note on this clone: Different DNA sequences within this sample yield the same CDR3. The chain carries TRBV7-9 and TRBJ1-3; 10 bases match TRBD1. This CDR3 is built from 15 residues. Trimming removed 5 bases from V and 2 bases from J; junction bases left unmatched: 3. The germline CDR1 and CDR2 sequences are SEHNR and FQNEAQ (reference sequence). CDR3 DNA sequence: TGTGCCAGCAGCCGGGGGACAGGGGCTGGAAACACCATATATTTT. Translation gives CASSRGTGAGNTIYF.

The chain employs TRBV6-5 and TRBJ1-1; D is unresolved. This CDR3 comprises 15 residues. Germline values: CDR1 MNHEY, CDR2 SVGAGI. V lost 4 bases and J lost 2, with 14 bases in between. CDR3 residues: CASSWARASNTEAFF. The CDR3 coding sequence is TGTGCCAGCAGTTGGGCGCGGGCCTCTAACACTGAAGCTTTCTTT.

Only a few counts were recorded for this clone. The V and J genes are TRBV7-8 and TRBJ1-6, with 7 bases aligning to TRBD1. The CDR3 contains 17 residues. Germline CDR1 and CDR2: SGHVS and FQNEAQ. The V and J ends lost 4 bases and 5 bases, in that order; junction bases with no gene match: 11. The DNA for the CDR3 is TGTGCCAGCAGCTCCCGTTTCAGCAGGGGGAATAATTCACCCCTCCACTTT. Amino acids: CASSSRFSRGNNSPLHF.

The V gene is TRBV7-7, the J gene TRBJ1-3, with TRBD1 identical over 7 bases. After removal of 1 base from V and 6 bases from J, the junction contained 18 bases not matched to a gene. The CDR3 has 19 amino acids. Germline CDR1 is SSHAT and CDR2 is FNYEAQ (reference sequence). The CDR3 region is CASSLVRRGRGSEENTIYF. In DNA, the CDR3 is TGTGCCAGCAGCTTAGTTCGACGGGGCAGGGGGAGTGAGGAAAACACCATATATTTT.

V gene TRBV27 combines with J gene TRBJ1-5, with D unclear. CDR1 and CDR2 from the germline V gene are MNHEY and SMNVEV (reference sequence). Trimming took 2 bases from V and 5 from J, leaving 10 bases between them. The length of the CDR3 is 14 residues. The CDR3 spells CASSLTAPYQPQHF. The CDR3 DNA sequence: TGTGCCAGCAGTTTAACGGCACCTTATCAGCCCCAGCATTTT.

The rearrangement uses TRBV10-2 and TRBJ2-2, with 9 bases that match TRBD2. V trimming: 3 bases; J trimming: 4 bases; junction bases outside the gene matches: 9. Germline V gene lookup returns CDR1 WSHSY and CDR2 SAAADI. This CDR3 region has 17 residues. The CDR3 DNA is TGCGCCAGCAGTGAAACGAGGCGGGGGGGCCTCACCGGGGAGCTGTTTTTT. Its protein product is CASSETRRGGLTGELFF.

To note about this clone: Other DNA sequences in this sample translate to the same CDR3. The J gene is TRBJ2-5, the V gene TRBV5-1; 9 bases align to TRBD1. Looked up from germline, CDR1 is SGHRS and CDR2 is YFSETQ. This CDR3 spans 14 amino acids. V dropped 2 bases and J dropped 2; count of bases not matched to a gene: 1. The DNA for the CDR3 is TGCGCCAGCAGCTTAGGACAGGGGCAAGAGACCCAGTACTTC. Translating gives CASSLGQGQETQYF.

The chain is built from TRBV4-2 and TRBJ2-7; TRBD2 matches 10 bases. CDR3 length: 16 residues. V was clipped by 1 base and J by 2 bases; unmatched bases: 5. Germline V gene data show CDR1 as LGHNA and CDR2 as YNFKEQ. Here the CDR3 DNA reads TGTGCCAGCAGCCAAGTCAAACTAGCGGGAACCTACGAGCAGTACTTC. Protein: CASSQVKLAGTYEQYF.

V gene TRBV12-3 or TRBV12-4 combines with J gene TRBJ2-5; D remains unclear. This CDR3 has 11 residues. V gave up 8 bases and J gave up 5 bases, with 9 bases separating them. The CDR3 here is CASRIHETQYF. The CDR3 nucleotides are TGTGCCAGCCGAATCCACGAGACCCAGTACTTC.

This chain connects TRBV27 to TRBJ1-1; TRBD1 aligns across 7 bases. Germline-derived CDR1 and CDR2 are MNHEY and SMNVEV (reference sequence). The trim removed 2 bases at V and 5 bases at J, leaving 8 bases unmatched. The CDR3 is 15 residues long. The CDR3 nucleotides read TGTGCCAGCAGTTTAATGGGAGGGGGCGGGACTGAAGCTTTCTTT. Residues: CASSLMGGGGTEAFF.

The chain combines TRBV6-1 with TRBJ2-7, with TRBD1 matching over 8 bases. The V gene's germline CDR1 is MNHNS and CDR2 SASEGT. The CDR3 has 12 residues. The junction had 1 base not matched to a gene; V was cut back by 3 bases and J by 6 bases. The CDR3: CASSETGAEQYF. The CDR3 nucleotides are TGTGCCAGCAGTGAGACAGGGGCCGAGCAGTACTTC.

The chain employs TRBV28 and TRBJ2-2, with a weak D call TRBD1 (5 bases). Germline lookup yields CDR1 MDHEN and CDR2 SYDVKM. V was pared by 4 bases and J by 3 bases, with 12 bases between. CDR3 size: 15 residues. The CDR3 region has the DNA TGTGCCAGCAGTTCGGTGGGGCGAGACACCGGGGAGCTGTTTTTT. Its protein is CASSSVGRDTGELFF.

This chain uses TRBV4-3 with TRBJ1-2; 9 bases map to TRBD1. The CDR3 extends over 16 amino acids. Germline CDR1 is LGHNA and CDR2 is YSLEER. V shed 0 bases and J 4 bases; nucleotides not matched to a gene: 6. The CDR3 DNA follows: TGCGCCAGCAGCCAAGACGGACAGGGGCCCCTCTATGGCTACACCTTC. This translates into CASSQDGQGPLYGYTF.

J is TRBJ1-1 and V is TRBV19; D perhaps matches TRBD1 (5 bases). V was trimmed by 9 bases and J by 1 base, leaving 18 bases between them. The CDR3 runs to 15 residues. In germline, CDR1 is LNHDA, CDR2 SQIVND (reference sequence). CDR3 nucleotide sequence: TGTGCCAGCTGCAGGGCGTCCGGGTGGAACACTGAAGCTTTCTTT. This encodes CASCRASGWNTEAFF.

This sequence joins TRBV5-1 and TRBJ2-7, with TRBD1 matching over 7 bases. Trimming removed 4 bases from V and 6 bases from J; junction bases left unmatched: 7. Germline-derived CDR1 and CDR2 are SGHRS and YFSETQ. The CDR3 sequence is 13 residues long. This CDR3 reads CASSQGQDGEQYF. In DNA form, the CDR3 reads TGCGCCAGCAGCCAAGGACAGGATGGCGAGCAGTACTTC.

The chain uses TRBV7-3 and TRBJ2-2; D might be TRBD1 (5 bases). This CDR3 comprises 16 residues. V gave up 4 bases and J gave up 0 bases, with 12 bases separating them. Germline V gene lookup returns CDR1 SGHTA and CDR2 FQGTGA. The CDR3 DNA reads as TGTGCCAGCAGCTGGGGCGACTTCGCGAACACCGGGGAGCTGTTTTTT. Encoded protein: CASSWGDFANTGELFF.

V gene TRBV11-2 combines with J gene TRBJ2-4; TRBD1 is a possible D gene (5 bases). Germline V lookup: CDR1 SGHAT, CDR2 FQNNGV. The germline V and J ends were trimmed by 0 bases and 1 base, with 22 bases remaining between them. This CDR3 has 20 amino acids. DNA of the CDR3: TGTGCCAGCAGCTTAGACGCCCAGGTCAGGGAAAGTCAGGCCAAAAACATTCAGTACTTC. Translating gives CASSLDAQVRESQAKNIQYF.

Comment on this clone: Other DNA sequences in this specimen translate into the identical CDR3. The rearrangement joins TRBV5-1 to TRBJ1-5, with D maybe TRBD1 (5 bases). The germline V and J ends were trimmed by 0 bases and 7 bases, with 14 bases remaining between them. CDR1 and CDR2 from the germline V gene are SGHRS and YFSETQ. The CDR3 is 15 residues long. For the CDR3, the DNA is TGCGCCAGCAGCTTGGCGGGCAGGGCCGGGCAGCCCCAGCATTTT. It encodes CASSLAGRAGQPQHF. The whole variable domain, remainder taken from reference TRBV5-1 and TRBJ1-5, is KAGVTQTPRYLIKTRGQQVTLSCSPISGHRSVSWYQQTPGQGLQFLFEYFSETQRNKGNFPGRFSGRQFSNSRSEMNVSTLELGDSALYLCASSLAGRAGQPQHFGDGTRLSIL.

The CDR3: CASSQVRWRDRDAYEQYF. CDR3 in DNA: TGTGCCAGCAGCCAAGTAAGATGGAGGGACAGGGACGCCTACGAGCAGTACTTC. The rearrangement joins TRBV4-2 to TRBJ2-7; 9 nucleotides agree with TRBD1. Germline trimming cut 1 base from V and 2 bases from J; bases unmatched to any gene: 12. Germline CDR1 reads LGHNA; CDR2 reads YNFKEQ. The CDR3 contains 18 residues.

V usage is TRBV4-1 and J usage is TRBJ2-7, with TRBD1 as a possible D gene (5 bases). Per the germline V gene, CDR1 is MGHRA and CDR2 is YSYEKL. The CDR3 runs 16 residues. The ends were cut back, 3 bases at V and 4 bases at J, with 19 bases in the middle. CDR3 DNA sequence: TGCGCCAGCAGCCACACCCTAGACAGTACGGCATACGAGCAGTACTTC. Protein product: CASSHTLDSTAYEQYF.

The V call is TRBV12-3 or TRBV12-4, the J call TRBJ2-1; no definite D call. The CDR3 sequence is 13 residues long. The V gene lost 1 base and the J gene lost 12 bases, with 13 bases spanning the gap. CDR3 bases: TGTGCCAGCAGTTTAGGCTGGATGCTGACGCAGTTCTTC. Residues: CASSLGWMLTQFF.